The 14 T cell receptor beta chains in this list originate from one sample, sequenced in a study of follicular helper T cells after annual influenza vaccination. TCRdb keeps only in-frame clones here, not all; method: immunoSEQ multiplex PCR. The sample gives some 15,000 clones, approximately 84% of which show up once; approximately 1.3% is in the top ten. Time point of the sample: 2014-2015 season, 7 days after vaccination. This material consisted of CXCR5+ CD38- circulating T follicular helper cells from blood, taken 7 days after influenza vaccination. Sample subset: circulating Tfh, non-naive CD4+CXCR5+PD-1+ (ICOS+CD38+ or ICOS-CD38-). The origin of the receptors is an adult who received the influenza vaccine.

The chain carries TRBV19 and TRBJ1-2; 8 bases map to TRBD1. This CDR3 region has 16 residues. CDR1 is LNHDA and CDR2 is SQIVND in the germline V gene (reference sequence). V was clipped by 2 bases and J by 7 bases; unmatched bases: 12. DNA for the CDR3: TGTGCCAGTAGTATACTCCCTCGACAGGGGTACTCTGGCTACACCTTC. Its protein product is CASSILPRQGYSGYTF.

This chain links TRBV5-1 with TRBJ1-1, with D maybe TRBD1 (6 bases). With 2 bases removed from V and 4 bases from J, the gap between germline ends came to 12 bases. The germline V gene encodes CDR1 SGHRS and CDR2 YFSETQ. The CDR3 is 14 amino acids. The CDR3 reads CASSFGGRGTEAFF. The CDR3 nucleotides read TGCGCCAGCAGCTTTGGCGGCAGGGGCACTGAAGCTTTCTTT.

V and J are TRBV5-1 and TRBJ2-1; 11 nucleotides agree with TRBD2. CDR3 size: 13 residues. In germline, CDR1 is SGHRS, CDR2 YFSETQ. The junction had 3 bases not matched to a gene; V was cut back by 7 bases and J by 6 bases. The CDR3 DNA is TGCGCCAGCCGGCTAGCGGGAGGCAATGAGCAGTTCTTC. This codes for CASRLAGGNEQFF.

This clone was counted once. The chain carries TRBV2 and TRBJ2-2; tentatively, D is TRBD1 (5 bases). Trimming shortened V by 5 bases and J by 5 bases, and 12 bases separated the two germline ends. CDR1 is SNHLY and CDR2 is FYNNEI in the germline V gene. The CDR3 runs 14 residues. The CDR3 here is CASSMAGQTGELFF. As DNA, the CDR3 is TGTGCCAGCAGTATGGCAGGGCAGACCGGGGAGCTGTTTTTT.

The chain has TRBV28 and TRBJ1-2, with D possibly TRBD1 on 5 matching bases. Trimming removed 6 bases from V and 4 bases from J, with 15 bases in between. CDR1 and CDR2 (germline): MDHEN, SYDVKM. CDR3 length: 14 residues. This chain's CDR3 is CASRPSSRVYGYTF. CDR3 DNA sequence: TGTGCCAGCAGACCCAGTTCCAGGGTCTATGGCTACACCTTC.

This rearrangement joins TRBV5-1 to TRBJ1-1; perhaps TRBD1 as D (5 bases). This CDR3 is built from 16 residues. Germline assignment: CDR1 SGHRS and CDR2 YFSETQ. V dropped 0 bases and J dropped 5 bases, with 17 bases sitting between them. The CDR3 region is CASSLEPGRGQTEAFF. The CDR3 bases are TGCGCCAGCAGCTTGGAGCCAGGGAGGGGTCAGACTGAAGCTTTCTTT.

The chain combines TRBV7-6 with TRBJ2-1; 12 positions agree with TRBD2. The trim removed 1 base at V and 14 bases at J, leaving 9 bases unmatched. The germline V gene has CDR1 SGHVS and CDR2 FNYEAQ. The CDR3 has 15 residues. This chain's CDR3 is CASSLETSGSGVKFF. The CDR3, as DNA: TGTGCCAGCAGCTTAGAGACTAGCGGGAGTGGGGTGAAGTTCTTC.

V is TRBV7-8 and J is TRBJ2-7; 8 positions match TRBD1. Trimming took 3 bases from V and 2 from J; bases not matched to a gene: 6. The CDR3 loop spans 15 amino acids. CDR1 and CDR2 from the germline V gene are SGHVS and FQNEAQ. CDR3 in DNA: TGTGCCAGCAGCTTTCCCAGGGGGCAGGCCTACGAGCAGTACTTC. It is translated as CASSFPRGQAYEQYF.

The J gene is TRBJ2-7, the V gene TRBV5-1; maybe TRBD2 (5 bases). The germline V gene has CDR1 SGHRS and CDR2 YFSETQ. There are 14 residues in the CDR3. The germline V and J ends were trimmed by 5 bases and 0 bases, with 12 bases remaining between them. CDR3 protein: CASSGVGSSYEQYF. The CDR3 DNA reads TGCGCCAGCAGTGGGGTTGGGAGCTCCTACGAGCAGTACTTC.

The V gene is TRBV5-4, the J gene TRBJ2-7, with 8 bases fitting TRBD2. Germline CDR1 is SGHNT and CDR2 is YYREEE (reference sequence). The CDR3 contains 14 residues. J was trimmed by 6 bases and V by 1 base; bases with no gene match: 6. CDR3 amino acids: CASSLSGRGSEQYF. The CDR3 DNA reads as TGTGCCAGCAGCTTGAGCGGGAGAGGGAGCGAGCAGTACTTC.

The V and J genes are TRBV7-2 and TRBJ1-6, with D possibly TRBD1 on 6 matching bases. The V and J ends lost 6 bases and 8 bases respectively, with 14 bases between them. Looked up from germline, CDR1 is SGHTA and CDR2 is FQGNSA. The CDR3 is made up of 14 amino acids. CDR3 region: CASRQGSWDSPLHF. DNA of the CDR3: TGTGCCAGCAGACAGGGATCGTGGGATTCACCCCTCCACTTT.

The CDR3 nucleotides are TGCGCCAGCAGCTTTGGGGGCAGGTTGGGAGATACGCAGTATTTT. This gives the protein CASSFGGRLGDTQYF. The chain is built from TRBV5-1 and TRBJ2-3; D is perhaps TRBD1 (6 bases). V lost 2 bases, J lost 5 bases, and 15 bases lay in between. The CDR3 has 15 residues. Per germline, CDR1 SGHRS and CDR2 YFSETQ.

J is TRBJ2-3 and V is TRBV5-1; 10 positions agree with TRBD2. Germline CDR1 and CDR2: SGHRS and YFSETQ. V lost 4 bases to trimming and J lost 4 bases; unmatched junction nucleotides: 6. This CDR3 contains 15 residues. In DNA form, the CDR3 reads TGCGCCAGCAGCCCTAGCGGGAGTTTTCCAGATACGCAGTATTTT. Protein sequence: CASSPSGSFPDTQYF. Full variable domain (remainder filled in from reference TRBV5-1 and TRBJ2-3): KAGVTQTPRYLIKTRGQQVTLSCSPISGHRSVSWYQQTPGQGLQFLFEYFSETQRNKGNFPGRFSGRQFSNSRSEMNVSTLELGDSALYLCASSPSGSFPDTQYFGPGTRLTVL.

The rearrangement joins TRBV5-4 to TRBJ2-1; TRBD1 matches 7 bases. The CDR3 spans 16 residues. In germline, CDR1 is SGHNT, CDR2 YYREEE (reference sequence). V was clipped by 4 bases and J by 6 bases; unmatched bases: 13. For the CDR3, the DNA is TGTGCCAGCAGCCTCCCTCCGACAGGGCAGACCAATGAGCAGTTCTTC. Translating gives CASSLPPTGQTNEQFF.